This T cell receptor (beta chain) was documented in a study of cytomegalovirus exposure and HLA in healthy donors. Notes on this clone: Its antigen is unknown.

A multiplex PCR was run with 60 Vbeta primers and 13 Jbeta primers. Using immunoSEQ multiplex PCR, the repertoire was profiled, and TCRdb retains in-frame clones only, with some absent. The repertoire holds roughly 170,000 clones, with 80% to 90% as singletons. Germline CDR1 reads MNHNS; CDR2 reads SASEGT. The CDR3 length is 15 residues. V gave up 4 bases and J gave up 6 bases; unmatched junction bases: 7. The study, taken as a whole, reports: Later, an analysis found that common viral pathogens appeared to be linked with several of the most significant clusters. Cytomegalovirus status was reportedly diagnosed by the classifier with high sensitivity and specificity. For most TCR beta V segments, an earlier analysis put the productive rate at about 90% or about 30% of the time.

This chain joins TRBV6-1 and TRBJ1-5; 9 nucleotides match TRBD1. Input material: PBMCs. This clonotype originated in a girl between 5 and 17 years old in good health and CMV-seropositive. CDR3 DNA: TGTGCCAGCAGTGCGGGACAGGGTGGGGGTCAGCCCCAGCATTTT. This encodes CASSAGQGGGQPQHF.